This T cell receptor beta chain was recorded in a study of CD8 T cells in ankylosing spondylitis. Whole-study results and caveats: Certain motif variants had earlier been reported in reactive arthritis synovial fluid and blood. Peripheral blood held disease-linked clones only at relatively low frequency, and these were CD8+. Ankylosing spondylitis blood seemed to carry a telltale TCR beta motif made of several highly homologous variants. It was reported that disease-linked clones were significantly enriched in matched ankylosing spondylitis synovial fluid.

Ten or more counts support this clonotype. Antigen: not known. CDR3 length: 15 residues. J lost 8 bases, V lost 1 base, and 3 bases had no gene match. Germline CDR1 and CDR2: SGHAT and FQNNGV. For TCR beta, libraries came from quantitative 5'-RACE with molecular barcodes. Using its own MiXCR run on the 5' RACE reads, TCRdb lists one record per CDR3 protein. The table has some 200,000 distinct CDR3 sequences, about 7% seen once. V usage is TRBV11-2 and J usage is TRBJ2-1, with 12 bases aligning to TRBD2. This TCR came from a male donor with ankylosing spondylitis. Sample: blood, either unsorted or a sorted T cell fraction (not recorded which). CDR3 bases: TGTGCCAGCAGCTTAGGACTAGCGGGAGTCTATGAGCAGTTCTTC. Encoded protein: CASSLGLAGVYEQFF.